A single sample gave rise to the 6 T cell receptor beta chains below, sequenced in a study of blood T cell repertoires in COVID-19. Method: immunoSEQ multiplex PCR; TCRdb's copy keeps in-frame clones and lacks some. The sample consists of about 190,000 clones, 84% of them appearing once. Sequenced: peripheral blood. The receptor source for this set is a woman between 70 and 85 years old with active or convalescent COVID-19.

The chain joins TRBV7-9 to TRBJ2-1; 10 nucleotides agree with TRBD2. This CDR3 is 17 amino acids long. Losses at the gene ends were 6 bases for V and 8 bases for J; bases not matched to a gene: 16. Per germline, CDR1 SEHNR and CDR2 FQNEAQ (reference sequence). CDR3 in amino acids: CASSVRASGSLSHEQFF. The CDR3 nucleotides read TGTGCCAGCAGTGTACGGGCTAGCGGGAGTCTCAGCCATGAGCAGTTCTTC.

This chain uses TRBV7-9 with TRBJ2-1; 7 bases line up with TRBD1. This CDR3 spans 13 amino acids. Trimming cost V 8 bases and J 7 bases; bases outside gene matches: 8. CDR1 SEHNR and CDR2 FQNEAQ come from the germline V gene (reference sequence). This CDR3 is CASFQQGRNEQFF. The CDR3 DNA reads as TGTGCCAGCTTCCAACAGGGGCGAAATGAGCAGTTCTTC.

The rearrangement links TRBV19 to TRBJ2-1; TRBD2 agrees at 8 bases. Germline V gene lookup returns CDR1 LNHDA and CDR2 SQIVND (reference sequence). Trimming removed 5 bases from V and 7 bases from J; junction bases left unmatched: 7. CDR3 length: 14 residues. The CDR3 spells CASSVLAVGNEQFF. CDR3 in DNA: TGTGCCAGTAGTGTACTAGCGGTAGGGAATGAGCAGTTCTTC.

The V call is TRBV25-1, the J call TRBJ2-5; 10 nucleotides align to TRBD2. Germline V gene lookup returns CDR1 MGHDK and CDR2 SYGVNS. This CDR3 has 16 residues. J was trimmed by 2 bases and V by 3 bases; bases with no gene match: 6. In DNA, the CDR3 is TGTGCCAGCAGTGAGTCCGGGACTAGCGCACAAGAGACCCAGTACTTC. It encodes CASSESGTSAQETQYF.

The CDR3 sequence: CASSDSSSGTEAFF. The CDR3 DNA follows: TGTGCCAGCAGTGACTCCTCGTCCGGGACAGAAGCTTTCTTT. V and J are TRBV6-4 and TRBJ1-1; D is perhaps TRBD1 (6 bases). V lost 0 bases to trimming and J lost 8 bases, with 13 bases between them. This CDR3 spans 14 amino acids. Germline lookup yields CDR1 MRHNA and CDR2 SNTAGT.

The V and J genes are TRBV6-6 and TRBJ1-2; D is unclear. Germline V gene sequence: CDR1 MNHNY, CDR2 SVGAGI (reference sequence). The CDR3 has 13 residues. V lost 5 bases and J 5 bases, leaving 12 bases between the germline ends. This chain's CDR3 is CASSGEGVYGYTF. The CDR3 DNA sequence: TGTGCCAGCAGTGGGGAGGGAGTGTATGGCTACACCTTC.